The clone carrying this T cell receptor beta chain has only a few counts. Its antigen is unidentified. The source of the sample is a study of beta chain features in type 1 diabetes. Notes on the study in general: For Type 1 diabetes patients, all four CD4+ subsets carried TCRB CDR3s that were moderately but significantly shorter. Within the patient group, naive, central memory and Treg TCRB repertoires appeared more similar to each other than within healthy donors. A pattern of fewer insertions and more deletions at VDJ junctions was seen in type 1 diabetes patients.

The study reverse transcribed the entire isolated RNA, so it sequenced expressed TCRB transcripts. Profiled with immunoSEQ multiplex PCR; TCRdb holds only in-frame clones, not every one. The table shows 970,000 or so clones, with roughly 17% occurring only once. The germline CDR1 and CDR2 sequences are ENHRY and SYGVKD. With 0 bases removed from V and 0 bases from J, the gap between germline ends came to 11 bases. The length of the CDR3 is 16 residues. A sort by CD45RO/CCR7/CD25/CD127/CD95/CD27 yielded CD4+ naive, central memory, regulatory and stem cell-like memory cells. The chain is built from TRBV10-3 and TRBJ2-5; D may be TRBD1 (5 bases). This receptor was identified in a young woman in good health. The source material was naive CD4+ T cells from blood. CDR3 sequence (DNA): TGTGCCATCAGTGAGTCTATCGTCAGGGACCAAGAGACCCAGTACTTC. It is translated as CAISESIVRDQETQYF.